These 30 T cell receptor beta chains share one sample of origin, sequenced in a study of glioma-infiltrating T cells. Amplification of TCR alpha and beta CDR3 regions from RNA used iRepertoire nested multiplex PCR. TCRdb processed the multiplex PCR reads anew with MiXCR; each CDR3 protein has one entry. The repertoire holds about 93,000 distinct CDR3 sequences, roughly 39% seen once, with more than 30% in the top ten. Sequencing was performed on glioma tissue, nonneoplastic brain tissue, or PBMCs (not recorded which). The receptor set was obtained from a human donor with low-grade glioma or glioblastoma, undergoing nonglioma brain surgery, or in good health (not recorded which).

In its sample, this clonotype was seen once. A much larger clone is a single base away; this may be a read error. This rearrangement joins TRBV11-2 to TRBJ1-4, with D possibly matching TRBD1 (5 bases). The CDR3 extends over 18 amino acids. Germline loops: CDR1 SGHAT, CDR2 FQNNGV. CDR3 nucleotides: TGTGCCAGCAGCTTGCGACCAGGGCTGGATCTGTCTAATGAAAAACCGTTTTTT. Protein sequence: CASSLRPGLDLSNEKPFF.

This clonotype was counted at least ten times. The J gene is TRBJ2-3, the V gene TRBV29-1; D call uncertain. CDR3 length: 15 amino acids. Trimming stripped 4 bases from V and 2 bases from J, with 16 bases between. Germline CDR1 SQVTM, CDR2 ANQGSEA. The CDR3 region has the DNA TGCAGCGTTGTAGAAAGCGCGGCTGTCACAGATACGCAGTATTTT. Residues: CSVVESAAVTDTQYF.

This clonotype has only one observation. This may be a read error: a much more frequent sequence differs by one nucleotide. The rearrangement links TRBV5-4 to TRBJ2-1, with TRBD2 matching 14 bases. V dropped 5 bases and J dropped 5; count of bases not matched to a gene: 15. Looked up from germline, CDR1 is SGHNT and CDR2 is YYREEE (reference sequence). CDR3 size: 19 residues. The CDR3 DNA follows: TGTGCCAGCAGATCTGCATCTCCCGGACTAGCGGGAGGAAACAATGAGCAGTTCTTC. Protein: CASRSASPGLAGGNNEQFF. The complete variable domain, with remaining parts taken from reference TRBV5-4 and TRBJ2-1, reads ETGVTQSPTHLIKTRGQQVTLRCSSQSGHNTVSWYQQALGQGPQFIFQYYREEENGRGNFPPRFSGLQFPNYSSELNVNALELDDSALYLCASRSASPGLAGGNNEQFFGPGTRLTVL.

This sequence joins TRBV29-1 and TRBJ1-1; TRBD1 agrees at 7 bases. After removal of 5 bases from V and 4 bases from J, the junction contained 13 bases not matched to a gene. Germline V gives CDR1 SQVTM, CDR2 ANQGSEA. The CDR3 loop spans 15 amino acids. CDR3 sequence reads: CSVKRRTGVGTEAFF. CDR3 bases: TGCAGCGTTAAACGTCGAACAGGGGTCGGCACTGAAGCTTTCTTT. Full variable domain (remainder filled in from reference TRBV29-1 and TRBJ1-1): SAVISQKPSRDICQRGTSLTIQCQVDSQVTMMFWYRQQPGQSLTLIATANQGSEATYESGFVIDKFPISRPNLTFSTLTVSNMSPEDSSIYLCSVKRRTGVGTEAFFGQGTRLTVV.

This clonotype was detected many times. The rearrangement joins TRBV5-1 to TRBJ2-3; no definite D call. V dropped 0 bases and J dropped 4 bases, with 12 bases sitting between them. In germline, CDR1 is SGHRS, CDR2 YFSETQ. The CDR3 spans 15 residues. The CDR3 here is CASSLVVGGADTQYF. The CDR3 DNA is TGCGCCAGCAGCTTGGTGGTCGGTGGGGCAGATACGCAGTATTTT. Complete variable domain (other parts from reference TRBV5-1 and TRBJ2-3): KAGVTQTPRYLIKTRGQQVTLSCSPISGHRSVSWYQQTPGQGLQFLFEYFSETQRNKGNFPGRFSGRQFSNSRSEMNVSTLELGDSALYLCASSLVVGGADTQYFGPGTRLTVL.

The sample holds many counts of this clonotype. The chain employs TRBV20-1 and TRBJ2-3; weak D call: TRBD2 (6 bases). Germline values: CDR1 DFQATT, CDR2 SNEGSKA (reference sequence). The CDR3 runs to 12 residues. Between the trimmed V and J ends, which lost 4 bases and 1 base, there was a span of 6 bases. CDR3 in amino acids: CSAKRGTDTQYF. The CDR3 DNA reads TGCAGTGCTAAGCGGGGCACAGATACGCAGTATTTT.

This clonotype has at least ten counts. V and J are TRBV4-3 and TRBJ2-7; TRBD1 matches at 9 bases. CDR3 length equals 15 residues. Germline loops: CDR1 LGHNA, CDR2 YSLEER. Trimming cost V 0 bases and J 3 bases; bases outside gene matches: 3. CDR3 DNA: TGCGCCAGCAGCCAAGAACAGGGGGCGGTCTACGAGCAGTACTTC. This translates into CASSQEQGAVYEQYF.

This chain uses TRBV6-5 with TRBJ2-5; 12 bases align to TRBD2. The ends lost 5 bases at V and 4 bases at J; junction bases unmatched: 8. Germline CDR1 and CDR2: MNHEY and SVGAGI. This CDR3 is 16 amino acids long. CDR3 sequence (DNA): TGTGCCAGCAGTGAACTAGCGGGAGGCCGGGGAGAGACCCAGTACTTC. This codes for CASSELAGGRGETQYF.

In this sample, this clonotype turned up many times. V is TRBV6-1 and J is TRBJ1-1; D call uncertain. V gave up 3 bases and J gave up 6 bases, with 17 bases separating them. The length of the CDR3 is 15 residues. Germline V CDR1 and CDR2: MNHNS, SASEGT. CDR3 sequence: CASSDTPDGSAEAFF. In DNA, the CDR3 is TGTGCCAGCAGTGACACTCCGGACGGATCCGCTGAAGCTTTCTTT.

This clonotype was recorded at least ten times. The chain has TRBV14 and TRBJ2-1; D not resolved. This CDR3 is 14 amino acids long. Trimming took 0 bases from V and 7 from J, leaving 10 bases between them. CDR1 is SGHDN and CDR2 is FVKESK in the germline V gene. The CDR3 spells CASSQDPVRNEQFF. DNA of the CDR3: TGTGCCAGCAGCCAAGATCCCGTGCGTAATGAGCAGTTCTTC.

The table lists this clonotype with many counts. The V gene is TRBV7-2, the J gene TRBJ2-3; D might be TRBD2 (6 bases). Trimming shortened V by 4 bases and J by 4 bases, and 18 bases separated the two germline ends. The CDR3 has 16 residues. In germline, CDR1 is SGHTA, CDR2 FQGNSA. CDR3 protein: CASSWGYGRGADTQYF. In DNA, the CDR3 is TGTGCCAGCAGCTGGGGATACGGGAGAGGGGCAGATACGCAGTATTTT.

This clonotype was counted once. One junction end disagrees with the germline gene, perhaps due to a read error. CDR3 residues: CASSYITGNTEALF. The CDR3 region has the DNA TGTGCCAGCAGTTATATCACAGGAAACACTGAAGCTTTATTT. This chain joins TRBV6-4 and TRBJ1-1, with D possibly TRBD1 on 5 matching bases. Germline-derived CDR1 and CDR2 are MRHNA and SNTAGT. The CDR3 loop spans 14 amino acids.

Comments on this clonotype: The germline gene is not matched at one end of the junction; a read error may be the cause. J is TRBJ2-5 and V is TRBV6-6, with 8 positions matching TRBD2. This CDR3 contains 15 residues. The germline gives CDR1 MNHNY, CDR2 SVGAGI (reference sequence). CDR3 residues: CTSSYGRGNVETQYF. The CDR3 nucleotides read TGTACCAGCAGTTACGGGAGGGGAAATGTGGAGACCCAGTACTTC.

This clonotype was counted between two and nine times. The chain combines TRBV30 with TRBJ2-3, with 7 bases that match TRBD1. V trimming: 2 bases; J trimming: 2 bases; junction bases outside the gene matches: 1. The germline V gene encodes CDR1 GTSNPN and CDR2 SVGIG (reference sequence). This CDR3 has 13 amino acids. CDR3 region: CAWSTGDTDTQYF. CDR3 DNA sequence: TGTGCCTGGAGTACAGGGGACACAGATACGCAGTATTTT.

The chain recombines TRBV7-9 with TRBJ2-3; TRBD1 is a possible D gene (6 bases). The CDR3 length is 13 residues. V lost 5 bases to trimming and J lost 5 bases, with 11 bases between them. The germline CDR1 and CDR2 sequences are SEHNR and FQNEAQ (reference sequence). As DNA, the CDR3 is TGTGCCAGCAGCAGTGCAGGGGTAGATACGCAGTATTTT. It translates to CASSSAGVDTQYF. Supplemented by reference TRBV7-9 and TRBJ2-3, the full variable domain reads DTGVSQNPRHKITKRGQNVTFRCDPISEHNRLYWYRQTLGQGPEFLTYFQNEAQLEKSRLLSDRFSAERPKGSFSTLEIQRTEQGDSAMYLCASSSAGVDTQYFGPGTRLTVL.

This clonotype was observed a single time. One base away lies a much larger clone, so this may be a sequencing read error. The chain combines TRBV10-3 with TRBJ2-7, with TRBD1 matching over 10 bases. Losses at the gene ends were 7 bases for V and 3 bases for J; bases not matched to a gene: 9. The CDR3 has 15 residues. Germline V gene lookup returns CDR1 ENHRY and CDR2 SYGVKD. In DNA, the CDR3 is TGTGCCATCACTGCCCCCGGGACAGGGGTCTACGAGCAGTACTTC. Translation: CAITAPGTGVYEQYF.

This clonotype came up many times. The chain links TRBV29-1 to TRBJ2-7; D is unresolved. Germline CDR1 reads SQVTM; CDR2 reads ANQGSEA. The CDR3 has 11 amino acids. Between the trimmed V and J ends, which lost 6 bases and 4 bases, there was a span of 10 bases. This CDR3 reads CSVKWGYEQYF. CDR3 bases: TGCAGCGTGAAGTGGGGTTACGAGCAGTACTTC.

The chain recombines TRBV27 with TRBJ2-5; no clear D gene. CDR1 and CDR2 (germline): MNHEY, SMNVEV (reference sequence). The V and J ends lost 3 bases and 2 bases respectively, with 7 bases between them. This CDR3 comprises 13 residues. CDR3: CASSFGQQETQYF. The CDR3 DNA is TGTGCCAGCAGTTTCGGGCAGCAAGAGACCCAGTACTTC.

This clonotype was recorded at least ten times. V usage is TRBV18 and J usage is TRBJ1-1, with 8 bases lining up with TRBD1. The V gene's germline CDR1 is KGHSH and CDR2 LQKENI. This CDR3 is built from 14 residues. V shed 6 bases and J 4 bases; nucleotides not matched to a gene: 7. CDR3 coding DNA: TGTGCCAGCTCTCCCCAGGGGGCCGGCACTGAAGCTTTCTTT. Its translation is CASSPQGAGTEAFF.

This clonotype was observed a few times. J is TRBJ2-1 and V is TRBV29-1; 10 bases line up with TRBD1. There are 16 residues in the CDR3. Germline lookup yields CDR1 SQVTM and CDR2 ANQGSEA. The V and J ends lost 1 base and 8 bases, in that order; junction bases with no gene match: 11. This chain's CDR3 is CSVEGSRDRGRDEQFF. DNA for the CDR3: TGCAGCGTTGAAGGGTCCCGGGACAGGGGTAGAGATGAGCAGTTCTTC.

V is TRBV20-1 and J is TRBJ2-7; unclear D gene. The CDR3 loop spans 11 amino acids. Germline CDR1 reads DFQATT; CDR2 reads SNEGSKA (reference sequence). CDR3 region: CSARVSYEQYF. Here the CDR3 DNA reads TGCAGCGCCCGGGTTTCCTACGAGCAGTACTTC.

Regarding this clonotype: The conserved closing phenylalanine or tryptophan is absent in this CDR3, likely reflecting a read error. The CDR3 DNA is TGCGCCAGCAGCCAAGAGCCGAGAGGGGGCTACTACGAGCAGTACTCC. This codes for CASSQEPRGGYYEQYS. The chain couples TRBV4-1 to TRBJ2-7; 7 nucleotides agree with TRBD1. With 0 bases clipped from V and 3 bases from J, the junction kept 8 bases outside the gene matches. This CDR3 region has 16 residues. Germline V lookup: CDR1 MGHRA, CDR2 YSYEKL.

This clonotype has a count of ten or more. The CDR3 DNA follows: TGTGCCAGCTCACCACGGAGCTCTGATACGCAGTATTTT. It translates to CASSPRSSDTQYF. The V and J genes are TRBV18 and TRBJ2-3, with D hard to call. V was shortened by 1 base and J by 6 bases, with 8 bases between the two germline ends. CDR1 and CDR2 (germline): KGHSH, LQKENI. CDR3 length equals 13 residues. Full variable domain (missing parts from reference TRBV18 and TRBJ2-3): NAGVMQNPRHLVRRRGQEARLRCSPMKGHSHVYWYRQLPEEGLKFMVYLQKENIIDESGMPKERFSAEFPKEGPSILRIQQVVRGDSAAYFCASSPRSSDTQYFGPGTRLTVL.

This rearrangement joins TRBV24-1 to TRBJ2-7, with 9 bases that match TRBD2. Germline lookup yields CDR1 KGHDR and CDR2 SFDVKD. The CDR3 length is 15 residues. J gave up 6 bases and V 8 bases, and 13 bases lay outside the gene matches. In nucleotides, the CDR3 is TGTGCCACCAACCCGGGACTAGCTGAAAACTGCGAGCAGTACTTC. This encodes CATNPGLAENCEQYF.

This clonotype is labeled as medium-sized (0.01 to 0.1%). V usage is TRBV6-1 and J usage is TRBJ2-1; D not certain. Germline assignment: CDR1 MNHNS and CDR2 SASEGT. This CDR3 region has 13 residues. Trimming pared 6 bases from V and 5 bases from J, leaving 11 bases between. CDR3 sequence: CASSPVGNNEQFF. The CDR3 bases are TGTGCCAGCAGCCCTGTAGGGAACAATGAGCAGTTCTTC.

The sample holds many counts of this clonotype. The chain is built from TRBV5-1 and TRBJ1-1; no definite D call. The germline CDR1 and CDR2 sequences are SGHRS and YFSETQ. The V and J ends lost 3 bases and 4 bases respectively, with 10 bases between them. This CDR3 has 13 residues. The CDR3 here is CASSSTVGTEAFF. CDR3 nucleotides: TGCGCCAGCAGCTCCACGGTAGGCACTGAAGCTTTCTTT.

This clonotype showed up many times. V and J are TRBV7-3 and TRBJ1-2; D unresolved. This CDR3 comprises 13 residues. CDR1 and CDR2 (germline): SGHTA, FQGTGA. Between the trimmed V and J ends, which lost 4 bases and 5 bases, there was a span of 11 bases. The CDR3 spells CASSSGVGYGYTF. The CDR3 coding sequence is TGTGCCAGCAGCTCGGGTGTGGGGTATGGCTACACCTTC.

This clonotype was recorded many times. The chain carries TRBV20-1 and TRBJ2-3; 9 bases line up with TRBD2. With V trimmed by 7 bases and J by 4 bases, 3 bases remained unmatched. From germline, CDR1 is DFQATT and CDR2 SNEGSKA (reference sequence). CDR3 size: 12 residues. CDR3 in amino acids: CSGGLASDTQYF. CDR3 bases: TGCAGTGGCGGACTAGCGTCAGATACGCAGTATTTT.

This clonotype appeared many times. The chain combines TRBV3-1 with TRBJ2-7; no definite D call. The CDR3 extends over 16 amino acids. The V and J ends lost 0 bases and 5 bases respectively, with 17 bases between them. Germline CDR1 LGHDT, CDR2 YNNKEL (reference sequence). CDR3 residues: CASSQDWGSPGHEQYF. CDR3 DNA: TGTGCCAGCAGCCAAGATTGGGGTTCCCCAGGCCACGAGCAGTACTTC.

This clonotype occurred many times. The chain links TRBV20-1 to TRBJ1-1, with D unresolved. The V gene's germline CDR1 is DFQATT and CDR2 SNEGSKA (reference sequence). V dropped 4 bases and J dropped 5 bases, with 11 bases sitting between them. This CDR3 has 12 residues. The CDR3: CSAIVVGTEAFF. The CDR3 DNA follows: TGCAGTGCTATAGTTGTGGGGACTGAAGCTTTCTTT.